This passage covers 8 T cell receptor beta chains from one sample sequenced in a study of brain T cells in children with intractable seizures. Time point denoted: blood from clinic visit 5 months post-surgery; TSC patient then seizure free. Libraries were prepared by immunoSEQ multiplex PCR; TCRdb keeps only in-frame clonotypes and omits some of them. The sample records hundreds of thousands of clones, over 85% being singletons. Here the sequenced sample was peripheral blood, taken roughly 5 months after surgery. Receptors were obtained from a boy under two years old with tuberous sclerosis and intractable seizures.

The chain recombines TRBV29-1 with TRBJ1-1; D gene ambiguous. Germline V gene data show CDR1 as SQVTM and CDR2 as ANQGSEA. Trimming shortened V by 1 base and J by 4 bases, and 13 bases separated the two germline ends. CDR3 size: 14 residues. In nucleotides, the CDR3 is TGCAGCGTTGAAGGGGCGGTGACGGGCACTGAAGCTTTCTTT. Residues: CSVEGAVTGTEAFF.

This clone came up a few times. The chain is built from TRBV7-9 and TRBJ1-2; no clear D gene. The CDR3 sequence is 13 residues long. Germline V gene lookup returns CDR1 SEHNR and CDR2 FQNEAQ (reference sequence). Between the trimmed V and J ends, which lost 0 bases and 7 bases, there was a span of 9 bases. The CDR3 spells CASSLALKIGYTF. The CDR3 region has the DNA TGTGCCAGCAGCTTAGCGCTTAAGATTGGCTACACCTTC.

This sequence joins TRBV11-3 and TRBJ2-3; 12 bases align to TRBD2. V was clipped by 1 base and J by 6 bases; unmatched bases: 5. CDR1 and CDR2 from the germline V gene are SGHNT and YENEEA. The CDR3 has 16 amino acids. The CDR3 DNA reads TGTGCCAGCAGCTTAGGGACTAGCGGGATCCCCGATACGCAGTATTTT. Protein sequence: CASSLGTSGIPDTQYF.

The chain links TRBV25-1 to TRBJ2-7, with D perhaps matching TRBD1 (6 bases). Germline loops: CDR1 MGHDK, CDR2 SYGVNS. The V gene lost 6 bases and the J gene lost 4 bases, with 13 bases spanning the gap. The CDR3 spans 13 residues. Here the CDR3 reads CASSSRGRYEQYF. The CDR3 bases are TGTGCCAGCAGCTCCAGGGGAAGGTACGAGCAGTACTTC.

The genes are TRBV5-1 and TRBJ2-5; no definite D call. Trimming pared 1 base from V and 3 bases from J, leaving 10 bases between. Germline V lookup: CDR1 SGHRS, CDR2 YFSETQ. The CDR3 covers 14 residues. The CDR3 DNA is TGCGCCAGCAGCTTGACGACGGCCGAAGAGACCCAGTACTTC. It specifies CASSLTTAEETQYF.

This chain joins TRBV30 and TRBJ2-7, with unresolved D. CDR3 length: 11 residues. Germline assignment: CDR1 GTSNPN and CDR2 SVGIG (reference sequence). V shed 0 bases and J shed 6 bases, with 6 bases lying between them. The DNA of the CDR3 is TGTGCCTGGAGTGTACTGTCCGAGCAGTACTTC. Protein product: CAWSVLSEQYF.

V is TRBV9 and J is TRBJ2-2; D remains ambiguous. Trimming shortened V by 0 bases and J by 6 bases, and 9 bases separated the two germline ends. Germline CDR1 and CDR2: SGDLS and YYNGEE. This CDR3 comprises 14 residues. DNA of the CDR3: TGTGCCAGCAGCGTAGAGCACCGCTCCGGGGAGCTGTTTTTT. Translating gives CASSVEHRSGELFF. Based on the CDR3 plus reference TRBV9 and TRBJ2-2, the full variable domain is DSGVTQTPKHLITATGQRVTLRCSPRSGDLSVYWYQQSLDQGLQFLIQYYNGEERAKGNILERFSAQQFPDLHSELNLSSLELGDSALYFCASSVEHRSGELFFGEGSRLTVL.

The chain combines TRBV30 with TRBJ1-4; 9 bases line up with TRBD1. CDR1 is GTSNPN, CDR2 SVGIG, per germline (reference sequence). The CDR3 is made up of 12 amino acids. V dropped 5 bases and J dropped 7; count of bases not matched to a gene: 2. The CDR3, as DNA: TGTGCCTGGGCGGACAGGGGTGAAAAACTGTTTTTT. It codes for CAWADRGEKLFF. Full variable domain (outside the CDR3, taken from reference TRBV30 and TRBJ1-4): SQTIHQWPATLVQPVGSPLSLECTVEGTSNPNLYWYRQAAGRGLQLLFYSVGIGQISSEVPQNLSASRPQDRQFILSSKKLLLSDSGFYLCAWADRGEKLFFGSGTQLSVL.